This T cell receptor (beta chain) was retrieved from a study of shared clonotypes between healthy human individuals. Overall study results and limits: Naive subsets, compared against memory subsets, generally had larger estimated richness values. Apart from blood, nothing was sampled; tissue repertoires likely differ. Limitation of the genetic and exposure-history diversity represented came from the few donors.

In this sample, this clone turned up once. Its target is unknown. V was clipped by 3 bases and J by 8 bases, with 13 bases between them. The CDR3 totals 13 residues. Germline V gene lookup returns CDR1 LNHDA and CDR2 SQIVND (reference sequence). Sequencing used immunoSEQ multiplex PCR; TCRdb keeps in-frame clones, though not all of them. The repertoire holds some 1.1 million clones, about 72% seen once, with roughly 0.9% in the top ten. Donors comprised healthy HIV-negative adults lacking recent acute infections or vaccinations. The receptor was isolated from a man between 18 and 29 years old in good health. Some clones in this sample may be carry-over from other donors' samples. The chain has TRBV19 and TRBJ1-1; weak D call: TRBD1 (6 bases). The sample comprised memory CD4+ T cells from PBMCs. As to subset: CD45RA-negative fraction. The CDR3 loop is CASSMGHPGEAFF. CDR3 nucleotides: TGTGCCAGTAGTATGGGACACCCGGGAGAAGCTTTCTTT. The full variable domain, its missing parts supplied by reference TRBV19 and TRBJ1-1, is DGGITQSPKYLFRKEGQNVTLSCEQNLNHDAMYWYRQDPGQGLRLIYYSQIVNDFQKGDIAEGYSVSREKKESFPLTVTSAQKNPTAFYLCASSMGHPGEAFFGQGTRLTVV.